Shown below are 27 T cell receptor beta chains from a single sample sequenced in a study of blood T cell repertoires in COVID-19. The method was immunoSEQ multiplex PCR; TCRdb's version includes in-frame clones alone and lacks a portion of them. The table includes a few hundred thousand clones, around 90% detected once. What was sequenced was peripheral blood. These receptors all come from a man younger than 30 with active or convalescent COVID-19.

The chain links TRBV5-1 to TRBJ1-5, with 7 nucleotides matching TRBD1. Germline CDR1 SGHRS, CDR2 YFSETQ. The V segment lost 4 bases and the J segment 1 base; nucleotides outside the gene matches: 8. This CDR3 region has 16 residues. Here the CDR3 reads CASSSRGGQSNQPQHF. As DNA, the CDR3 is TGCGCCAGCAGCAGTCGGGGGGGACAGAGCAATCAGCCCCAGCATTTT.

This chain uses TRBV6-4 with TRBJ1-2, with TRBD1 matching over 12 bases. Germline V gives CDR1 MRHNA, CDR2 SNTAGT. The CDR3 runs 15 residues. V was pared by 0 bases and J by 8 bases, with 4 bases of the junction left unmatched. The chain's CDR3 is CASSDSAGTGGGYTF. CDR3 DNA sequence: TGTGCCAGCAGTGACTCGGCCGGGACAGGGGGCGGCTACACCTTC.

The V call is TRBV9, the J call TRBJ1-5; D not resolved. Germline V lookup: CDR1 SGDLS, CDR2 YYNGEE. This CDR3 is 13 amino acids long. With 0 bases removed from V and 7 bases from J, the gap between germline ends came to 8 bases. CDR3 sequence: CASSVGTQQPQHF. CDR3 in DNA: TGTGCCAGCAGCGTAGGTACGCAGCAGCCCCAGCATTTT.

This clone was recorded only once. The genes are TRBV20-1 and TRBJ1-4; D ambiguous. The germline V and J ends were trimmed by 2 bases and 8 bases, with 6 bases remaining between them. This CDR3 has 11 residues. The germline V gene has CDR1 DFQATT and CDR2 SNEGSKA (reference sequence). In DNA, the CDR3 is TGCAGTGCTAGACGAGTGGAAAAACTGTTTTTT. This sequence encodes CSARRVEKLFF.

The genes are TRBV28 and TRBJ2-7; tentative D call: TRBD1 (7 bases). V lost 1 base to trimming and J lost 7 bases, with 11 bases between them. Germline assignment: CDR1 MDHEN and CDR2 SYDVKM. The CDR3 extends over 13 amino acids. CDR3 nucleotides: TGTGCCAGCAGTTTATACAGGGGAGGAGAGCAGTACTTC. Translating gives CASSLYRGGEQYF.

The J gene is TRBJ2-1, the V gene TRBV27; 9 positions match TRBD1. The CDR3 extends over 12 amino acids. V trimming: 9 bases; J trimming: 8 bases; junction bases outside the gene matches: 5. Germline lookup yields CDR1 MNHEY and CDR2 SMNVEV (reference sequence). As DNA, the CDR3 is TGTGCCAGTCAACAGGGGGCGGATGAGCAGTTCTTC. Protein sequence: CASQQGADEQFF.

V gene TRBV20-1 combines with J gene TRBJ1-3; D not certain. The CDR3 runs to 11 residues. The germline gives CDR1 DFQATT, CDR2 SNEGSKA (reference sequence). The V and J ends lost 5 bases and 3 bases respectively, with 5 bases between them. CDR3 in amino acids: CSALSGNTIYF. CDR3 in DNA: TGCAGTGCTTTGAGTGGAAACACCATATATTTT.

The chain recombines TRBV5-1 with TRBJ2-7, with D possibly matching TRBD2 (6 bases). This CDR3 has 16 amino acids. Germline loops: CDR1 SGHRS, CDR2 YFSETQ. Trimming left V 0 bases short and J 3 bases short, with 16 bases between. Here the CDR3 reads CASSLAEGSPYYEQYF. CDR3 nucleotide sequence: TGCGCCAGCAGCTTGGCGGAGGGGAGCCCCTACTACGAGCAGTACTTC.

The J gene is TRBJ2-7, the V gene TRBV6-5, with TRBD2 identical over 7 bases. Germline V gene lookup returns CDR1 MNHEY and CDR2 SVGAGI. Trimming cost V 6 bases and J 2 bases; bases outside gene matches: 4. The CDR3 totals 13 residues. The CDR3 here is CASRRTSAYEQYF. The CDR3 DNA follows: TGTGCCAGCAGACGGACTAGTGCCTACGAGCAGTACTTC.

V usage is TRBV5-1 and J usage is TRBJ1-1; D not certain. V shed 0 bases and J shed 6 bases, with 12 bases lying between them. The CDR3 runs 14 residues. CDR1 is SGHRS and CDR2 is YFSETQ in the germline V gene. The CDR3 reads CASSLEVGQPEAFF. The CDR3 DNA reads as TGCGCCAGCAGCTTGGAGGTGGGCCAACCTGAAGCTTTCTTT.

CDR3 region: CASSLTSGVSTDTQYF. DNA for the CDR3: TGCGCCAGCAGCTTGACTAGCGGGGTTAGCACAGATACGCAGTATTTT. V is TRBV5-1 and J is TRBJ2-3; TRBD2 matches 10 bases. Per the germline V gene, CDR1 is SGHRS and CDR2 is YFSETQ. Unmatched junction bases numbered 2, after V lost 1 base and J lost 0 bases. This CDR3 has 16 residues.

The chain joins TRBV7-6 to TRBJ1-4; D might be TRBD1 (5 bases). The germline V gene encodes CDR1 SGHVS and CDR2 FNYEAQ. This CDR3 contains 17 residues. Trimming removed 5 bases at V and 0 bases at J, with 16 bases between. In DNA form, the CDR3 reads TGTGCCAGCAGCAGATCGAGACAGTCAGCAACTAATGAAAAACTGTTTTTT. It codes for CASSRSRQSATNEKLFF.

This clone was picked up one time. This rearrangement joins TRBV6-5 to TRBJ2-7, with D possibly matching TRBD1 (5 bases). This CDR3 is 15 amino acids long. Per germline, CDR1 MNHEY and CDR2 SVGAGI. Trimming shortened V by 4 bases and J by 1 base, and 14 bases separated the two germline ends. The CDR3 DNA reads as TGTGCCAGCAGTTTCGACAGAACCAGATCCTACGAGCAGTACTTC. Protein product: CASSFDRTRSYEQYF.

The V call is TRBV4-3, the J call TRBJ1-2; no firm D call. Trimming took 0 bases from V and 2 from J, leaving 7 bases between them. CDR1 and CDR2 (germline): LGHNA, YSLEER. This CDR3 comprises 14 residues. In DNA, the CDR3 is TGCGCCAGCAGCCAAGAGCGCGGAAACTATGGCTACACCTTC. Translated: CASSQERGNYGYTF.

The chain combines TRBV6-5 with TRBJ2-5; D gene unclear. This CDR3 spans 13 amino acids. Deletions cut 2 bases from V and 12 bases from J, with 16 bases between. The germline V gene has CDR1 MNHEY and CDR2 SVGAGI. CDR3 loop: CASSYGLAGYEYF. CDR3 in DNA: TGTGCCAGCAGTTACGGCTTAGCCGGGTACGAGTACTTC.

The gene calls are TRBV9 and TRBJ2-1; 7 nucleotides align to TRBD2. The CDR3 consists of 15 residues. Germline CDR1 reads SGDLS; CDR2 reads YYNGEE. V dropped 1 base and J dropped 9; count of bases not matched to a gene: 10. CDR3 nucleotide sequence: TGTGCCAGCAGCGTAACCGGGGGGAGTTCGGTTGAGCAGTTCTTC. Translating gives CASSVTGGSSVEQFF.

The chain carries TRBV2 and TRBJ1-4; the match to TRBD1 covers 8 bases. Germline V gene data show CDR1 as SNHLY and CDR2 as FYNNEI. Trimming took 4 bases from V and 3 from J; bases not matched to a gene: 4. CDR3 length: 15 amino acids. The CDR3 nucleotides read TGTGCCAGCAGTGCCGGACAGGGTTCTAATGAAAAACTGTTTTTT. Its protein product is CASSAGQGSNEKLFF. Using reference TRBV2 and TRBJ1-4 for the parts outside the CDR3, the full variable domain is EPEVTQTPSHQVTQMGQEVILRCVPISNHLYFYWYRQILGQKVEFLVSFYNNEISEKSEIFDDQFSVERPDGSNFTLKIRSTKLEDSAMYFCASSAGQGSNEKLFFGSGTQLSVL.

The chain has TRBV7-8 and TRBJ1-1; the D gene is possibly TRBD1 (6 bases). Germline V CDR1 and CDR2: SGHVS, FQNEAQ. This CDR3 region has 13 residues. Trimming left V 5 bases short and J 4 bases short, with 11 bases between. Here the CDR3 reads CASSTQGSTEAFF. As DNA, the CDR3 is TGTGCCAGCAGCACTCAGGGGTCCACTGAAGCTTTCTTT. The variable domain in full, completed from reference TRBV7-8 and TRBJ1-1, reads GAGVSQSPRYKVAKRGQDVALRCDPISGHVSLFWYQQALGQGPEFLTYFQNEAQLDKSGLPSDRFFAERPEGSVSTLKIQRTQQEDSAVYLCASSTQGSTEAFFGQGTRLTVV.

This sequence joins TRBV5-1 and TRBJ2-2; D is perhaps TRBD1 (5 bases). There are 12 residues in the CDR3. Per the germline V gene, CDR1 is SGHRS and CDR2 is YFSETQ. Trimming pared 4 bases from V and 5 bases from J, leaving 6 bases between. In DNA form, the CDR3 reads TGCGCCAGCAGCCAGGGTACCGGGGAGCTGTTTTTT. It encodes CASSQGTGELFF.

This clone occurred a few times. The genes are TRBV6-5 and TRBJ2-7, with 11 bases identical to TRBD2. The CDR3 is 15 residues long. Germline CDR1 reads MNHEY; CDR2 reads SVGAGI. Germline trimming cut 3 bases from V and 7 bases from J; bases unmatched to any gene: 8. The CDR3 reads CASSYGLAGGREQYF. Here the CDR3 DNA reads TGTGCCAGCAGTTATGGGCTAGCGGGGGGCCGTGAGCAGTACTTC.

The rearrangement uses TRBV3-1 (or the pseudogene TRBV3-2) and TRBJ1-2; possible D gene TRBD1, 6 bases. Per germline, CDR1 LGHDT and CDR2 YNNKEL (reference sequence). Trimming removed 0 bases from V and 8 bases from J, with 13 bases in between. This CDR3 comprises 14 residues. The CDR3 loop is CASSQDGGGDGYTF. The DNA of the CDR3 is TGTGCCAGCAGCCAAGATGGAGGGGGGGACGGCTACACCTTC.

V usage is TRBV6-2 or TRBV6-3 and J usage is TRBJ1-5, with D unclear. Germline assignment: CDR1 MNHEY and CDR2 SVGEGT. The CDR3 has 15 residues. With 4 bases removed from V and 2 bases from J, the gap between germline ends came to 12 bases. CDR3 bases: TGTGCCAGCAGTTTTTCGGGGTTAGGCAATCAGCCCCAGCATTTT. It yields the protein CASSFSGLGNQPQHF.

The chain is built from TRBV13 and TRBJ1-2; the match to TRBD1 covers 9 bases. CDR1 and CDR2 (germline): PRHDT, FYEKMQ (reference sequence). V lost 3 bases, J lost 6 bases, and 14 bases stayed unmatched. There are 17 residues in the CDR3. This CDR3 is CASSFLTGTGRGNGYTF. The CDR3 nucleotides are TGTGCCAGCAGCTTCCTGACCGGGACAGGGAGGGGAAATGGCTACACCTTC.

The J gene is TRBJ2-5, the V gene TRBV3-1 (or the pseudogene TRBV3-2); D might be TRBD2 (7 bases). Germline V gene lookup returns CDR1 LGHDT and CDR2 YNNKEL (reference sequence). The CDR3 spans 17 residues. The V end lost 3 bases, the J end lost 5 bases, and 22 bases lay between the germline ends. The CDR3 loop reads CASSQGPEGGGDETQYF. The DNA for the CDR3 is TGTGCCAGCAGCCAGGGGCCGGAAGGGGGGGGAGATGAGACCCAGTACTTC.

The chain has TRBV7-3 and TRBJ2-1; 7 positions match TRBD2. The germline V gene has CDR1 SGHTA and CDR2 FQGTGA. The J segment lost 4 bases and the V segment lost 5 bases, leaving 8 bases of the junction unmatched. The CDR3 sequence is 15 residues long. The DNA of the CDR3 is TGTGCCAGCAGCCTGCAAGCGGGAATTTACAATGAGCAGTTCTTC. It yields the protein CASSLQAGIYNEQFF.

The rearrangement joins TRBV19 to TRBJ1-5; TRBD1 aligns across 7 bases. The CDR3 sequence is 15 residues long. Per germline, CDR1 LNHDA and CDR2 SQIVND (reference sequence). Trimming cost V 7 bases and J 4 bases; bases outside gene matches: 10. CDR3 residues: CASKLWDSRNQPQHF. In DNA, the CDR3 is TGTGCCAGTAAGCTCTGGGACAGCCGTAATCAGCCCCAGCATTTT.

The V and J genes are TRBV11-2 and TRBJ2-2; D gene unclear. V lost 4 bases and J lost 2, with 2 bases in between. This CDR3 has 12 residues. Germline CDR1 reads SGHAT; CDR2 reads FQNNGV. The CDR3 DNA reads as TGTGCCAGCAGCTCAAACACCGGGGAGCTGTTTTTT. Protein sequence: CASSSNTGELFF. Full variable domain (missing parts from reference TRBV11-2 and TRBJ2-2): EAGVAQSPRYKIIEKRQSVAFWCNPISGHATLYWYQQILGQGPKLLIQFQNNGVVDDSQLPKDRFSAERLKGVDSTLKIQPAKLEDSAVYLCASSSNTGELFFGEGSRLTVL.